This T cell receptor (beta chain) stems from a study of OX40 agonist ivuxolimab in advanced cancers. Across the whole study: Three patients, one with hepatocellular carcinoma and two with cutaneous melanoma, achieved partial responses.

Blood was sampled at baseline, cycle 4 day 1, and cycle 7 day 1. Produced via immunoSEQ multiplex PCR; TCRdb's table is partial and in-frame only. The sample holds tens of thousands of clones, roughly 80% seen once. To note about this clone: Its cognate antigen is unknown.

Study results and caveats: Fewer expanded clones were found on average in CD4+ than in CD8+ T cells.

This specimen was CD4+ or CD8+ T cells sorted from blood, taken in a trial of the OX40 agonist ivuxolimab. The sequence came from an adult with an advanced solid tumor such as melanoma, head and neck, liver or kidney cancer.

CDR3 bases: TGTGCCTGGAGTGTACCGCACAGGGCCGGAAACACCATATATTTT. Its translation: CAWSVPHRAGNTIYF. The V and J genes are TRBV30 and TRBJ1-3; possibly TRBD1 for D (6 bases). Germline V lookup: CDR1 GTSNPN, CDR2 SVGIG (reference sequence). The CDR3 runs 15 residues. With 0 bases removed from V and 4 bases from J, the gap between germline ends came to 13 bases.